This TCR beta chain was obtained from a study of identical twins. The length of the CDR3 is 17 residues. From germline, CDR1 is SGHAT and CDR2 FQNNGV. TCRdb redid the calling of the 5' RACE reads with MiXCR, one entry per CDR3 protein. The sample lists just over 450,000 distinct CDR3 sequences; approximately 15% were seen once. Details on this clonotype: What it binds is unknown. A read error may account for a junction end that differs from germline.

General study findings and limits: It was cross-sectional statistical analysis, not following the same donors, that the conclusions relied on.

This same sample was also taken into another study, of yellow fever vaccine responses in identical twins.

The chain carries TRBV11-2 and TRBJ2-7; D might be TRBD1 (5 bases). The sequence was collected from a woman between 18 and 29 years old in good health. The sequencing input was CD4+ T cells sorted from blood. In DNA, the CDR3 is TGTGCCAGCAGCACCTCCTCCGCAGGGTCCAGCTCCTACAAGCAGTACTTC. This translates into CASSTSSAGSSSYKQYF.